Listed below are T cell receptor beta chains from one sample, sequenced in a study of blood T cell repertoires in COVID-19. Data came from immunoSEQ multiplex PCR; TCRdb stores just in-frame clones and leaves some out. The data contain about 190,000 clones, about 83% of them singletons. Sequencing was done on a sample of peripheral blood. The source is a woman aged 70-85 years with active or convalescent COVID-19. Both conserved end residues are part of each CDR3. A D gene is named only where the DNA matches it firmly. Rows give clone size only sometimes, using once, few, many, or a class for an expanded clone.

j_call: TRBJ2-2
d_call: .
clone_size: .
v_call: TRBV28
cdr3_aa: CASSRRGATGELFF
cdr3_nt: TGTGCCAGCAGTCGCAGAGGCGCAACCGGGGAGCTGTTTTTT

j_call: TRBJ2-1
d_call: TRBD2
clone_size: .
v_call: TRBV5-1
cdr3_aa: CASSKVAGDNNEQFF
cdr3_nt: TGCGCCAGCAGCAAGGTAGCGGGAGATAATAATGAGCAGTTCTTC

j_call: TRBJ2-1
d_call: TRBD1
clone_size: .
v_call: TRBV9
cdr3_aa: CASSLGAHSGTGGDSEQFF
cdr3_nt: TGTGCCAGCAGCCTCGGGGCGCACTCAGGGACAGGGGGGGACAGTGAGCAGTTCTTC

j_call: TRBJ2-7
d_call: TRBD1
clone_size: .
v_call: TRBV28
cdr3_aa: CASSPYWDRPYEQYF
cdr3_nt: TGTGCCAGCAGTCCTTACTGGGACAGACCCTACGAGCAGTACTTC

j_call: TRBJ1-1
d_call: .
clone_size: .
v_call: TRBV30
cdr3_aa: CAWRPKAPLGGRTEAFF
cdr3_nt: TGTGCCTGGAGACCGAAAGCCCCTTTGGGGGGGAGGACTGAAGCTTTCTTT

j_call: TRBJ2-1
d_call: TRBD2
clone_size: once
v_call: TRBV4-1
cdr3_aa: CASSKGQRGSYNEQFF
cdr3_nt: TGCGCCAGCAGCAAGGGTCAGCGGGGCTCCTACAATGAGCAGTTCTTC

j_call: TRBJ2-7
d_call: TRBD2
clone_size: .
v_call: TRBV7-9
cdr3_aa: CASSSTSGYEQYF
cdr3_nt: TGTGCCAGCAGCTCGACTAGCGGCTACGAGCAGTACTTC

j_call: TRBJ2-1
d_call: TRBD2
clone_size: .
v_call: TRBV6-5
cdr3_aa: CASSYSVSSGRVGQFF
cdr3_nt: TGTGCCAGCAGTTACTCCGTGTCTAGCGGGAGGGTAGGGCAGTTCTTC

j_call: TRBJ2-7
d_call: .
clone_size: many
v_call: TRBV28
cdr3_aa: CASSKERYEQYF
cdr3_nt: TGTGCCAGCAGTAAAGAGCGCTACGAGCAGTACTTC

j_call: TRBJ2-7
d_call: TRBD1
clone_size: .
v_call: TRBV11-2
cdr3_aa: CASSQDRVSYEQYF
cdr3_nt: TGTGCCAGCAGCCAAGACAGGGTCTCCTACGAGCAGTACTTC

j_call: TRBJ1-1
d_call: TRBD1
clone_size: once
v_call: TRBV19
cdr3_aa: CASSRPSTGVTEAFF
cdr3_nt: TGTGCCAGTAGTCGACCCTCCACAGGGGTCACTGAAGCTTTCTTT

j_call: TRBJ1-2
d_call: TRBD1
clone_size: .
v_call: TRBV4-1
cdr3_aa: CASSQDSTGGGKNYGYTF
cdr3_nt: TGCGCCAGCAGCCAAGATAGTACAGGGGGCGGAAAAAACTATGGCTACACCTTC

j_call: TRBJ2-3
d_call: .
clone_size: once
v_call: TRBV6-1
cdr3_aa: CASSEVVVQDTQYF
cdr3_nt: TGTGCCAGCAGTGAAGTTGTGGTACAAGATACGCAGTATTTT

j_call: TRBJ1-2
d_call: .
clone_size: .
v_call: TRBV25-1
cdr3_aa: CASTAGGPWGYTF
cdr3_nt: TGTGCCAGCACCGCCGGGGGTCCTTGGGGCTACACCTTC

j_call: TRBJ2-7
d_call: TRBD1
clone_size: few
v_call: TRBV29-1
cdr3_aa: CSVSTPAGGYEQYF
cdr3_nt: TGCAGCGTTTCAACGCCGGCAGGGGGTTACGAGCAGTACTTC

j_call: TRBJ2-7
d_call: TRBD2
clone_size: .
v_call: TRBV6-2/TRBV6-3
cdr3_aa: CASSQGLAGLFGEQYF
cdr3_nt: TGTGCCAGCAGCCAAGGACTAGCGGGACTCTTCGGGGAGCAGTACTTC

j_call: TRBJ1-1
d_call: .
clone_size: .
v_call: TRBV18
cdr3_aa: CASSPLRTTVDTEAFF
cdr3_nt: TGTGCCAGCTCACCACTCCGGACAACCGTAGACACTGAAGCTTTCTTT

j_call: TRBJ2-3
d_call: TRBD2
clone_size: .
v_call: TRBV9
cdr3_aa: CASSVEVGTSGRPSTDTQYF
cdr3_nt: TGTGCCAGCAGCGTAGAAGTTGGGACTAGCGGGCGCCCAAGCACAGATACGCAGTATTTT

j_call: TRBJ2-3
d_call: TRBD2
clone_size: .
v_call: TRBV25-1
cdr3_aa: CASAEGGSPADTQYF
cdr3_nt: TGTGCCAGCGCCGAAGGCGGGAGCCCCGCGGATACGCAGTATTTT

j_call: TRBJ2-7
d_call: TRBD2
clone_size: many
v_call: TRBV2
cdr3_aa: CASSVGFGTSSTQYF
cdr3_nt: TGTGCCAGCAGTGTCGGGTTTGGGACTAGCTCGACTCAGTACTTC

j_call: TRBJ2-5
d_call: .
clone_size: .
v_call: TRBV18
cdr3_aa: CASSPPSGYQETQYF
cdr3_nt: TGTGCCAGCTCACCACCCTCCGGGTACCAAGAGACCCAGTACTTC

j_call: TRBJ2-1
d_call: TRBD2
clone_size: once
v_call: TRBV7-2
cdr3_aa: CASSPQIGSGRHNEQFF
cdr3_nt: TGTGCCAGCAGCCCCCAGATAGGTAGCGGGAGGCACAATGAGCAGTTCTTC

j_call: TRBJ2-7
d_call: TRBD1
clone_size: .
v_call: TRBV6-6
cdr3_aa: CASSSGQGVRYEQYF
cdr3_nt: TGTGCCAGCAGTTCCGGACAGGGGGTAAGGTACGAGCAGTACTTC

j_call: TRBJ2-1
d_call: TRBD2
clone_size: .
v_call: TRBV6-5
cdr3_aa: CASSRREGPHNEQFF
cdr3_nt: TGTGCCAGCAGTCGACGGGAGGGCCCCCACAATGAGCAGTTCTTC

j_call: TRBJ2-7
d_call: TRBD2
clone_size: .
v_call: TRBV7-2
cdr3_aa: CASSLATSGSPYEQYF
cdr3_nt: TGTGCCAGCAGCTTGGCGACTAGCGGGAGCCCCTACGAGCAGTACTTC